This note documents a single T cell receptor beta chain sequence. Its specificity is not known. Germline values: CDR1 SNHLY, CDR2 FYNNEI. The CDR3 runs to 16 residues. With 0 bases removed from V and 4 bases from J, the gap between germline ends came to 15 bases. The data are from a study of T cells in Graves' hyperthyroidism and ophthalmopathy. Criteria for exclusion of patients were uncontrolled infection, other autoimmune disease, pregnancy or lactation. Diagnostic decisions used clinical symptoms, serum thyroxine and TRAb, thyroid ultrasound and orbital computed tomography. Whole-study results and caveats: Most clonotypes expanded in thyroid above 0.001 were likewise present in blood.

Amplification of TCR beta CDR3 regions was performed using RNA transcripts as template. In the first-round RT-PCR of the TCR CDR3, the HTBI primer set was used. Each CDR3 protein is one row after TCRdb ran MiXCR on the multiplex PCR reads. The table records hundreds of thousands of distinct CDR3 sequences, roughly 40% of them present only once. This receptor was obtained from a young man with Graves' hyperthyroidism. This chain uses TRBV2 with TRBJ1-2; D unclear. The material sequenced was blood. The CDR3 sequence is CASSEAPGRRGYGYTF. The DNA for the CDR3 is TGTGCCAGCAGTGAAGCACCCGGCAGGAGAGGCTATGGCTACACCTTC.